The 27 T cell receptor beta chains below all came from one sample that was sequenced in a study of T cell changes during pregnancy in multiple sclerosis. Sequencing used immunoSEQ multiplex PCR; TCRdb keeps in-frame clones, though not all of them. The profile shows roughly 53,000 clones, roughly 92% of them singletons. The sequences come from CD4+ T cells from peripheral blood mononuclear cells, collected in the third trimester of pregnancy. Receptor source: a female donor with multiple sclerosis, enrolled in a pregnancy study.

The chain combines TRBV11-1 with TRBJ1-2; the match to TRBD1 covers 11 bases. V lost 4 bases, J lost 3 bases, and 4 bases stayed unmatched. The CDR3 is made up of 15 amino acids. Per germline, CDR1 SGHAT and CDR2 FQDESV (reference sequence). In nucleotides, the CDR3 is TGTGCCAGCAGCTCACCGGGACAGGGGGACTATGGCTACACCTTC. Translated: CASSSPGQGDYGYTF.

V is TRBV6-1 and J is TRBJ1-5; 8 bases are shared with TRBD1. CDR1 is MNHNS, CDR2 SASEGT, per germline. This CDR3 has 18 residues. Trimming removed 0 bases from V and 0 bases from J; junction bases left unmatched: 7. The CDR3 DNA is TGTGCCAGCAGTGAAGCCGTCGGACAGGGTTATAGCAATCAGCCCCAGCATTTT. This codes for CASSEAVGQGYSNQPQHF.

The CDR3 coding sequence is TGTGCCAGTACCCTACTACCAACAGGGGGGGCTGAAGCTTTCTTT. Its translation is CASTLLPTGGAEAFF. This sequence joins TRBV19 and TRBJ1-1; 8 positions agree with TRBD1. The CDR3 loop spans 15 amino acids. The J segment lost 6 bases and the V segment lost 7 bases, leaving 13 bases of the junction unmatched. Germline V gene sequence: CDR1 LNHDA, CDR2 SQIVND (reference sequence).

This rearrangement joins TRBV7-2 to TRBJ1-4; D possibly corresponds to TRBD1 (5 bases). The CDR3 length is 17 residues. Trimming shortened V by 1 base and J by 1 base, and 13 bases separated the two germline ends. The V gene's germline CDR1 is SGHTA and CDR2 FQGNSA. The CDR3 DNA is TGTGCCAGCAGCTTAGTGCAGGGAAGAGGAACTAATGAAAAACTGTTTTTT. Residues: CASSLVQGRGTNEKLFF. Looking up the rest from reference TRBV7-2 and TRBJ1-4 gives the full variable domain: GAGVSQSPSNKVTEKGKDVELRCDPISGHTALYWYRQSLGQGLEFLIYFQGNSAPDKSGLPSDRFSAERTGGSVSTLTIQRTQQEDSAVYLCASSLVQGRGTNEKLFFGSGTQLSVL.

V gene TRBV6-1 combines with J gene TRBJ2-7, with D perhaps matching TRBD2 (5 bases). Germline V CDR1 and CDR2: MNHNS, SASEGT. V was shortened by 6 bases and J by 3 bases, with 12 bases between the two germline ends. This CDR3 has 13 amino acids. Written as DNA, the CDR3 is TGTGCCAGCAGCTTGACTACGAACTACGAGCAGTACTTC. This codes for CASSLTTNYEQYF.

This chain links TRBV6-6 with TRBJ2-5, with D unresolved. With 2 bases removed from V and 5 bases from J, the gap between germline ends came to 9 bases. Germline V gene sequence: CDR1 MNHNY, CDR2 SVGAGI (reference sequence). There are 13 residues in the CDR3. DNA for the CDR3: TGTGCCAGCAGTTACATCTTTGTCGAGACCCAGTACTTC. Its translation is CASSYIFVETQYF.

The rearrangement uses TRBV9 and TRBJ2-7; 8 bases fit TRBD2. Germline V gene data show CDR1 as SGDLS and CDR2 as YYNGEE. This CDR3 is 15 amino acids long. V was pared by 0 bases and J by 6 bases, with 8 bases of the junction left unmatched. CDR3 sequence: CASSVGVTSESEQYF. In DNA form, the CDR3 reads TGTGCCAGCAGCGTAGGGGTGACTAGCGAAAGCGAGCAGTACTTC.

The rearrangement uses TRBV11-3 and TRBJ2-1; TRBD2 matches 12 bases. Germline V gives CDR1 SGHNT, CDR2 YENEEA. The CDR3 contains 15 residues. Losses at the gene ends were 2 bases for V and 9 bases for J; bases not matched to a gene: 5. The CDR3, as DNA: TGTGCCAGCAGCTTACTAGCGGGAGGGCCAGGTGAGCAGTTCTTC. Translation gives CASSLLAGGPGEQFF.

In this sample, this clone turned up once. V is TRBV2 and J is TRBJ1-4; the D is unclear. CDR1 SNHLY and CDR2 FYNNEI come from the germline V gene. This CDR3 contains 12 residues. V lost 7 bases to trimming and J lost 7 bases, with 10 bases between them. Here the CDR3 reads CASKRDGEKLFF. For the CDR3, the DNA is TGTGCCAGCAAGAGGGATGGTGAAAAACTGTTTTTT. Filled out from reference TRBV2 and TRBJ1-4, the complete variable domain reads EPEVTQTPSHQVTQMGQEVILRCVPISNHLYFYWYRQILGQKVEFLVSFYNNEISEKSEIFDDQFSVERPDGSNFTLKIRSTKLEDSAMYFCASKRDGEKLFFGSGTQLSVL.

V gene TRBV5-4 combines with J gene TRBJ2-7; 12 bases match TRBD1. V shed 3 bases, J shed 7 bases, and the junction held 8 bases outside the gene matches. This CDR3 is 15 amino acids long. Germline V gene lookup returns CDR1 SGHNT and CDR2 YYREEE (reference sequence). CDR3 amino acids: CASSSPGQGAREQYF. For the CDR3, the DNA is TGTGCCAGCAGCTCACCGGGACAGGGGGCTCGGGAGCAGTACTTC.

The chain uses TRBV5-4 and TRBJ1-1; TRBD1 is a possible D gene (6 bases). CDR3 length: 14 amino acids. V was shortened by 3 bases and J by 11 bases, with 20 bases between the two germline ends. The V gene's germline CDR1 is SGHNT and CDR2 YYREEE (reference sequence). The DNA for the CDR3 is TGTGCCAGCAGCTCCCAAACAGGGACGTCGAAGGCTTTCTTT. Amino acid sequence: CASSSQTGTSKAFF.

This chain uses TRBV19 with TRBJ1-4; 8 positions match TRBD1. J lost 5 bases, V lost 5 bases, and 7 bases had no gene match. This CDR3 is 15 amino acids long. Germline CDR1 and CDR2: LNHDA and SQIVND (reference sequence). For the CDR3, the DNA is TGTGCCAGTAGTCCAGGACAGGGTTCGAATGAAAAACTGTTTTTT. This translates into CASSPGQGSNEKLFF. The whole variable domain, filled in from reference TRBV19 and TRBJ1-4, reads DGGITQSPKYLFRKEGQNVTLSCEQNLNHDAMYWYRQDPGQGLRLIYYSQIVNDFQKGDIAEGYSVSREKKESFPLTVTSAQKNPTAFYLCASSPGQGSNEKLFFGSGTQLSVL.

V and J are TRBV9 and TRBJ2-7; TRBD2 matches at 12 bases. Germline lookup yields CDR1 SGDLS and CDR2 YYNGEE. V lost 4 bases, J lost 7 bases, and 6 bases stayed unmatched. The CDR3 totals 14 residues. The CDR3 loop reads CASSTGLAGREQYF. The CDR3 DNA reads TGTGCCAGCAGCACAGGACTAGCGGGGCGGGAGCAGTACTTC.

This clone was detected a few times. The chain combines TRBV7-2 with TRBJ1-1; D gene uncertain. This CDR3 has 15 residues. CDR1 SGHTA and CDR2 FQGNSA come from the germline V gene. V was shortened by 0 bases and J by 5 bases, with 13 bases between the two germline ends. CDR3 coding DNA: TGTGCCAGCAGCTTAGCTCCGGCCAGCGGAACTGAAGCTTTCTTT. It is translated as CASSLAPASGTEAFF.

The chain combines TRBV6-5 with TRBJ2-1; 8 positions agree with TRBD2. CDR3 size: 16 residues. Per the germline V gene, CDR1 is MNHEY and CDR2 is SVGAGI. Germline trimming cut 2 bases from V and 0 bases from J; bases unmatched to any gene: 3. The CDR3 region is CASSYVSGSSYNEQFF. CDR3 nucleotide sequence: TGTGCCAGCAGTTACGTAAGCGGGAGCTCCTACAATGAGCAGTTCTTC.

The chain carries TRBV5-1 and TRBJ2-2; TRBD2 aligns across 7 bases. The length of the CDR3 is 17 residues. V lost 4 bases, J lost 1 base, and 10 bases stayed unmatched. Germline lookup yields CDR1 SGHRS and CDR2 YFSETQ. The DNA for the CDR3 is TGCGCCAGCAGCCGCTATAATAGCGGGTTGAACACCGGGGAGCTGTTTTTT. It codes for CASSRYNSGLNTGELFF.

The J gene is TRBJ2-7, the V gene TRBV5-4; TRBD2 is a possible D gene (7 bases). The V and J ends lost 3 bases and 2 bases respectively, with 15 bases between them. CDR3 size: 15 residues. Germline V gives CDR1 SGHNT, CDR2 YYREEE (reference sequence). The CDR3, as DNA: TGTGCCAGCAGCTCGGGTGGGGGGGCGGCCTACGAGCAGTACTTC. It translates to CASSSGGGAAYEQYF.

As to this clone: The junction shows a germline mismatch at one end, possibly a read error. This rearrangement joins TRBV6-5 to TRBJ2-7; D is ambiguous. Germline assignment: CDR1 MNHEY and CDR2 SVGAGI. The CDR3 runs to 15 residues. CDR3 sequence: CAGRGGRIISYEQYF. CDR3 coding DNA: TGTGCCGGCAGAGGCGGAAGAATTATCTCCTACGAGCAGTACTTC.

The gene calls are TRBV28 and TRBJ1-2, with 7 bases that match TRBD1. This CDR3 comprises 12 residues. Germline V gene sequence: CDR1 MDHEN, CDR2 SYDVKM. The trim removed 8 bases at V and 7 bases at J, leaving 7 bases unmatched. For the CDR3, the DNA is TGTGCCAGCGGCCAGGGGGTGGTTGGCTACACCTTC. Its protein is CASGQGVVGYTF.

The chain uses TRBV5-1 and TRBJ2-7, with D tentatively TRBD2 (6 bases). The CDR3 length is 15 residues. Germline assignment: CDR1 SGHRS and CDR2 YFSETQ. V was shortened by 4 bases and J by 4 bases, with 18 bases between the two germline ends. The DNA for the CDR3 is TGCGCCAGCAGCCCGGCCGGGACTTCGATTTACGAGCAGTACTTC. Translation: CASSPAGTSIYEQYF.

J is TRBJ2-5 and V is TRBV5-1, with 13 bases lining up with TRBD2. With V trimmed by 4 bases and J by 4 bases, 7 bases remained unmatched. The CDR3 extends over 16 amino acids. The germline CDR1 and CDR2 sequences are SGHRS and YFSETQ. CDR3 protein: CASSMGTSGRVETQYF. CDR3 DNA sequence: TGCGCCAGCAGCATGGGAACTAGCGGGAGGGTAGAGACCCAGTACTTC.

The V gene is TRBV28, the J gene TRBJ1-1; weak D call: TRBD1 (5 bases). V dropped 3 bases and J dropped 3 bases, with 11 bases sitting between them. The CDR3 runs 14 residues. Germline V CDR1 and CDR2: MDHEN, SYDVKM. The CDR3 is CASSLLKGDTEAFF. CDR3 in DNA: TGTGCCAGCAGTTTGCTTAAAGGGGACACTGAAGCTTTCTTT.

The chain uses TRBV28 and TRBJ1-5; 7 nucleotides align to TRBD1. The CDR3 is made up of 13 amino acids. The ends lost 6 bases at V and 9 bases at J; junction bases unmatched: 8. CDR1 and CDR2 (germline): MDHEN, SYDVKM. The CDR3 DNA is TGTGCCAGCAGAAAGACAGGGATAGGGCCCCAGCATTTT. This sequence encodes CASRKTGIGPQHF.

This clone was seen just once. The gene calls are TRBV29-1 and TRBJ2-3; TRBD2 matches at 8 bases. This CDR3 is 13 amino acids long. Germline CDR1 and CDR2: SQVTM and ANQGSEA. The junction had 7 bases not matched to a gene; V was cut back by 6 bases and J by 5 bases. As DNA, the CDR3 is TGCAGCGTGAAAGCGGGAGCTAAAGATACGCAGTATTTT. The encoded protein is CSVKAGAKDTQYF.

The rearrangement joins TRBV25-1 to TRBJ2-1, with 13 bases aligning to TRBD2. The V segment lost 0 bases and the J segment 10 bases; nucleotides outside the gene matches: 9. This CDR3 is 17 amino acids long. Per the germline V gene, CDR1 is MGHDK and CDR2 is SYGVNS. The DNA for the CDR3 is TGTGCCAGCAGTGAATATCAAGTTACTAGCGGGAGGGTAGAGCAGTTCTTC. Its protein is CASSEYQVTSGRVEQFF.

This clone was recorded only once. The CDR3 is CAISPRRGGEQYF. CDR3 in DNA: TGTGCCATCAGCCCCCGGAGGGGTGGCGAGCAGTACTTC. The rearrangement uses TRBV10-3 and TRBJ2-7; weak D call: TRBD2 (6 bases). The CDR3 extends over 13 amino acids. Germline CDR1 is ENHRY and CDR2 is SYGVKD. V lost 6 bases and J 6 bases, leaving 15 bases between the germline ends.

The chain is built from TRBV14 and TRBJ2-7, with D maybe TRBD2 (6 bases). V was pared by 0 bases and J by 5 bases, with 14 bases between. The CDR3 extends over 15 amino acids. Germline V gene sequence: CDR1 SGHDN, CDR2 FVKESK. CDR3 in amino acids: CASSQEGLPGDEQYF. CDR3 DNA: TGTGCCAGCAGCCAAGAAGGACTACCTGGGGACGAGCAGTACTTC.